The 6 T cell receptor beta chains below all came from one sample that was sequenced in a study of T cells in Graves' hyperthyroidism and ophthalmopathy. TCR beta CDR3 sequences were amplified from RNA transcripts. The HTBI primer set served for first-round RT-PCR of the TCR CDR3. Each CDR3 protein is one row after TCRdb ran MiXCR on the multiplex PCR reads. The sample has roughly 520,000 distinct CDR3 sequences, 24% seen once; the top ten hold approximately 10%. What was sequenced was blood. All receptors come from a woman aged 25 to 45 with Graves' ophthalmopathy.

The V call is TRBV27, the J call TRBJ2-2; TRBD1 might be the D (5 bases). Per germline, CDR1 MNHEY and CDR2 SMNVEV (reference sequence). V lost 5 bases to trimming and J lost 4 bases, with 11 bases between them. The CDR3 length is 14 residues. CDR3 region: CASSGALTTGELFF. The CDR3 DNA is TGTGCCAGCAGTGGGGCCCTGACCACCGGGGAGCTGTTTTTT.

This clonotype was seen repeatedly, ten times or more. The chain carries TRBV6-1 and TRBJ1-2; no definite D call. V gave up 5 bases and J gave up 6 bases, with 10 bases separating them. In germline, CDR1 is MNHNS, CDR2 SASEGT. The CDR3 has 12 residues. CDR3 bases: TGTGCCAGCAGTCGGTCGGACGATGGCTACACCTTC. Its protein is CASSRSDDGYTF.

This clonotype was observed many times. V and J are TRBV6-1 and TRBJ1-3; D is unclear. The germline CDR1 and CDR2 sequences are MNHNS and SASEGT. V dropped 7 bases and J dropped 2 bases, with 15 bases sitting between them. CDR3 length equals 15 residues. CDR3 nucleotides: TGTGCCAGCACGGCGCCCAGGAGAGCTGGAAACACCATATATTTT. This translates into CASTAPRRAGNTIYF.

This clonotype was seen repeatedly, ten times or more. CDR3 protein: CASRGNAEAFF. Written as DNA, the CDR3 is TGTGCCAGCAGGGGTAACGCTGAAGCTTTCTTT. The chain uses TRBV28 and TRBJ1-1; the D is unclear. Trimming stripped 6 bases from V and 6 bases from J, with 8 bases between. This CDR3 spans 11 amino acids. Germline V gene sequence: CDR1 MDHEN, CDR2 SYDVKM.

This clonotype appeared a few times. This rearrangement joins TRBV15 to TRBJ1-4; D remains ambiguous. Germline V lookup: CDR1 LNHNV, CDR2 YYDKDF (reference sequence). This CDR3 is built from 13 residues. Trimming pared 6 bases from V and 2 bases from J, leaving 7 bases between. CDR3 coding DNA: TGTGCCACCAGTCATCCCACTAATGAAAAACTGTTTTTT. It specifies CATSHPTNEKLFF.

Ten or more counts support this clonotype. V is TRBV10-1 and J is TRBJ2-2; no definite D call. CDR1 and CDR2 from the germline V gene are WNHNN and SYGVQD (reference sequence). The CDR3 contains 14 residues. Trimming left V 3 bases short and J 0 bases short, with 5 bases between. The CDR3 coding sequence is TGCGCCAGCAGTGAAGGCACGAACACCGGGGAGCTGTTTTTT. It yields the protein CASSEGTNTGELFF.